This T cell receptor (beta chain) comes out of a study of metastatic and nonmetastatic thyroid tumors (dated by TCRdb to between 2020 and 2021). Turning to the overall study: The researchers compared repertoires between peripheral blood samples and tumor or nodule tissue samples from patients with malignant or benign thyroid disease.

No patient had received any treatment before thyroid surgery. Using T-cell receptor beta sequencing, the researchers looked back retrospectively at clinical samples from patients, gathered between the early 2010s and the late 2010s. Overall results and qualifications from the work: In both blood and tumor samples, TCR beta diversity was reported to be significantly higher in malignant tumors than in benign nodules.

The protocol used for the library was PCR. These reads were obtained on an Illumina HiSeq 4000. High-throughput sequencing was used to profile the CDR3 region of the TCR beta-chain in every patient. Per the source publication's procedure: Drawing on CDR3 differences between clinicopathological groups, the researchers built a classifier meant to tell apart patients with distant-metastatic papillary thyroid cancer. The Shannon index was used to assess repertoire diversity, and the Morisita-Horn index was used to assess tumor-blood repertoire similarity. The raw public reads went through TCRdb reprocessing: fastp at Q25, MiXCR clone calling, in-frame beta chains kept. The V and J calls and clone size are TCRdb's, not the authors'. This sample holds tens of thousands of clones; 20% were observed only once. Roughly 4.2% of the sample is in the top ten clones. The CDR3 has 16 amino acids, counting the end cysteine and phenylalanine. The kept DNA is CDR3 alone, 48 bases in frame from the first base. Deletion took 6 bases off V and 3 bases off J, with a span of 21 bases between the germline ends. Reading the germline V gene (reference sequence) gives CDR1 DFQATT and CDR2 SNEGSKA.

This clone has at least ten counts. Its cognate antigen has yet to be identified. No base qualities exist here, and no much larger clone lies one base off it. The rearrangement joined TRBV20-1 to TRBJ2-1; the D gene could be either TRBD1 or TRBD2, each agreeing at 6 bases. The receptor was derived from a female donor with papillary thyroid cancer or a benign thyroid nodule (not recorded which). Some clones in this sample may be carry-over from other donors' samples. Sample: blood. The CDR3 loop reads CSANDGGGAVYNEQFF. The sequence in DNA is TGCAGTGCCAACGACGGGGGCGGAGCCGTCTACAATGAGCAGTTCTTC.